These T cell receptor beta chains were read from a single sample in a study of shared clonotypes between healthy human individuals. Clones were sequenced by immunoSEQ multiplex PCR, and TCRdb holds only the in-frame ones, with some missing. The table shows about 1.1 million clones, with roughly 74% occurring only once. Sequencing input: memory CD4+ T cells from PBMCs. These receptor sequences come from a man between 18 and 29 years old in good health. Some clones in this sample may be carry-over from other donors' samples. Each CDR3 is given with its conserved first and last residue. The D gene is left open where the match is weak. Expanded clones are given a class, and other clones once, few, many or no size at all.

J: TRBJ1-5; size: few; V: TRBV7-9; D: TRBD1; CDR3: CASSLGTGAQPQHF; DNA: TGTGCCAGCAGCCTAGGGACAGGGGCTCAGCCCCAGCATTTT
J: TRBJ2-7; size: .; V: TRBV28; D: .; CDR3: CASSTSRGGEQYF; DNA: TGTGCCAGCAGTACAAGCAGGGGAGGCGAGCAGTACTTC
J: TRBJ2-3; size: .; V: TRBV27; D: .; CDR3: CASRSTSVDTQYF; DNA: TGTGCCAGCCGGAGTACTTCCGTCGATACGCAGTATTTT
J: TRBJ2-3; size: few; V: TRBV7-2; D: TRBD2; CDR3: CASRRPSGSWTDTQYF; DNA: TGTGCCAGCAGACGACCTAGCGGGAGTTGGACAGATACGCAGTATTTT
J: TRBJ1-1; size: few; V: TRBV11-2; D: TRBD1; CDR3: CASSPGQGFSTEAFF; DNA: TGTGCCAGCAGTCCGGGACAGGGGTTTTCCACTGAAGCTTTCTTT
J: TRBJ2-5; size: .; V: TRBV30; D: .; CDR3: CAWRPPGTPQETQYF; DNA: TGTGCCTGGAGGCCCCCCGGGACTCCTCAAGAGACCCAGTACTTC
J: TRBJ1-1; size: .; V: TRBV7-3; D: .; CDR3: CASSLSGWGRTEAFF; DNA: TGTGCCAGCAGCTTAAGCGGGTGGGGGAGGACTGAAGCTTTCTTT
J: TRBJ1-5; size: .; V: TRBV28; D: .; CDR3: CASEEAGREDQPQHF; DNA: TGTGCCAGCGAGGAGGCAGGGCGAGAAGATCAGCCCCAGCATTTT
J: TRBJ2-2; size: .; V: TRBV5-1; D: .; CDR3: CASSHAGSRSAGELFF; DNA: TGCGCCAGCAGCCATGCAGGGTCGAGAAGTGCCGGGGAGCTGTTTTTT
J: TRBJ2-6; size: .; V: TRBV7-9; D: .; CDR3: CASSQKGGVRANVLTF; DNA: TGTGCCAGCAGCCAAAAAGGCGGGGTGAGGGCCAACGTCCTGACTTTC
J: TRBJ2-5; size: .; V: TRBV7-2; D: .; CDR3: CASSLVLGGMARETQYF; DNA: TGTGCCAGCAGCTTGGTCCTTGGCGGGATGGCGCGAGAGACCCAGTACTTC
J: TRBJ2-5; size: once; V: TRBV5-1; D: .; CDR3: CASSSTRETQYF; DNA: TGCGCCAGCAGTTCCACCCGAGAGACCCAGTACTTC
J: TRBJ1-6; size: .; V: TRBV4-2; D: .; CDR3: CASSRDRQSYNSPLHF; DNA: TGTGCCAGCAGCCGAGACCGACAGAGCTATAATTCACCCCTCCACTTT
J: TRBJ2-7; size: .; V: TRBV7-2; D: .; CDR3: CASSSRAQSSYEQYF; DNA: TGTGCCAGCAGCTCCCGGGCGCAGAGCTCCTACGAGCAGTACTTC
J: TRBJ2-5; size: once; V: TRBV29-1; D: TRBD2; CDR3: CSVRASGRDRETQYF; DNA: TGCAGCGTTCGGGCTAGCGGGAGAGATCGTGAGACCCAGTACTTC
J: TRBJ1-2; size: .; V: TRBV6-5; D: .; CDR3: CASRLDYGYTF; DNA: TGTGCCAGCCGCCTCGACTATGGCTACACCTTC
J: TRBJ1-1; size: .; V: TRBV27; D: .; CDR3: CASSFPLVGGRGLNTEAFF; DNA: TGTGCCAGCAGTTTTCCCCTAGTAGGGGGGAGGGGACTGAACACTGAAGCTTTCTTT
J: TRBJ2-7; size: .; V: TRBV5-6; D: .; CDR3: CASSLVSGAEQYF; DNA: TGTGCCAGCAGCTTGGTATCGGGGGCCGAGCAGTACTTC
J: TRBJ1-2; size: .; V: TRBV28; D: .; CDR3: CASIPGGWQGYTF; DNA: TGTGCCAGCATCCCGGGGGGGTGGCAAGGCTACACCTTC
J: TRBJ2-2; size: once; V: TRBV9; D: TRBD2; CDR3: CASSVPPLAGRTGELFF; DNA: TGTGCCAGCAGCGTGCCACCGCTAGCGGGACGAACCGGGGAGCTGTTTTTT
J: TRBJ1-2; size: once; V: TRBV5-1; D: .; CDR3: CASSLNAAKFDAVGYTF; DNA: TGCGCCAGCAGCTTGAATGCTGCAAAATTTGACGCGGTGGGCTACACCTTC
J: TRBJ2-7; size: .; V: TRBV4-2; D: TRBD2; CDR3: CASSPQTSGRSYEQYF; DNA: TGTGCCAGCAGCCCTCAGACCAGCGGGAGGTCCTACGAGCAGTACTTC
J: TRBJ2-7; size: .; V: TRBV28; D: TRBD2; CDR3: CASSLAGVRGEQYF; DNA: TGTGCCAGCAGTCTAGCGGGAGTGAGGGGCGAGCAGTACTTC
J: TRBJ2-7; size: .; V: TRBV7-3; D: TRBD1; CDR3: CASSPGTGGEQYF; DNA: TGTGCCAGCAGCCCCGGGACAGGGGGGGAGCAGTACTTC
J: TRBJ1-2; size: .; V: TRBV29-1; D: .; CDR3: CSVDSGAAEIF; DNA: TGCAGCGTTGACTCAGGGGCCGCTGAGATCTTC
J: TRBJ1-4; size: .; V: TRBV29-1; D: .; CDR3: CSVVGSGNEKLFF; DNA: TGCAGCGTTGTAGGGTCCGGCAATGAAAAACTGTTTTTT
J: TRBJ2-1; size: .; V: TRBV29-1; D: .; CDR3: CSVEAGAGYNEQFF; DNA: TGCAGCGTTGAGGCAGGAGCCGGGTACAATGAGCAGTTCTTC
J: TRBJ2-1; size: .; V: TRBV5-1; D: .; CDR3: CASSRQARGFRFDSYNEQFF; DNA: TGCGCCAGCAGCCGCCAAGCCCGGGGTTTCCGTTTCGATTCCTACAATGAGCAGTTCTTC
J: TRBJ1-2; size: .; V: TRBV18; D: .; CDR3: CASSPAGTNYGYTF; DNA: TGTGCCAGCTCACCGGCAGGGACTAACTATGGCTACACCTTC
J: TRBJ2-1; size: .; V: TRBV5-6; D: TRBD1; CDR3: CASSPTGGALNEQFF; DNA: TGTGCCAGCAGCCCGACAGGGGGCGCCCTCAATGAGCAGTTCTTC
J: TRBJ2-1; size: .; V: TRBV25-1; D: .; CDR3: CASIPPGPQCPNEQFF; DNA: TGTGCCAGCATTCCTCCGGGACCCCAATGCCCCAATGAGCAGTTCTTC
J: TRBJ1-1; size: .; V: TRBV29-1; D: .; CDR3: CSVKLRGAENTEAFF; DNA: TGCAGCGTCAAATTGCGGGGGGCCGAGAACACTGAAGCTTTCTTT
J: TRBJ2-1; size: .; V: TRBV7-2; D: .; CDR3: CASSQRSGNYNEQFF; DNA: TGTGCCAGCAGCCAGAGATCCGGGAACTACAATGAGCAGTTCTTC
J: TRBJ1-2; size: .; V: TRBV5-4; D: TRBD1; CDR3: CASSQPIGMTGEGGYTF; DNA: TGTGCCAGCAGCCAACCAATAGGGATGACAGGGGAGGGCGGCTACACCTTC
J: TRBJ1-4; size: .; V: TRBV5-5; D: TRBD1; CDR3: CASSLSGGGREKLFF; DNA: TGTGCCAGCAGCTTGTCAGGGGGCGGCCGGGAAAAACTGTTTTTT
J: TRBJ2-7; size: .; V: TRBV6-1; D: .; CDR3: CASSEVGGSDEQYF; DNA: TGTGCCAGCAGTGAAGTCGGAGGGAGCGACGAGCAGTACTTC